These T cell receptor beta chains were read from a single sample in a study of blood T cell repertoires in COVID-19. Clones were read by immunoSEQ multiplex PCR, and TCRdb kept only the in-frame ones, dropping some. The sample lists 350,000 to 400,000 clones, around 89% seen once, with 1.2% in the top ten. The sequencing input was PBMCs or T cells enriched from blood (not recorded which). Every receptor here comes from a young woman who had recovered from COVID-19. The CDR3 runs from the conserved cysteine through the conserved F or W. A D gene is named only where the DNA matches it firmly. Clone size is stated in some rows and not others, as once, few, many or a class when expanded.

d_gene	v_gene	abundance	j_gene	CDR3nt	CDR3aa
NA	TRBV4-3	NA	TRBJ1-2	TGCGCCAGCAGCCAAGGTACAGGCCCCTATGGCTACACCTTC	CASSQGTGPYGYTF
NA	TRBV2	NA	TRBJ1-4	TGTGCCAGCATACCAGAAGCAACTAATGAAAAACTGTTTTTT	CASIPEATNEKLFF
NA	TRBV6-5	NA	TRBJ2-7	TGTGCCAGCAGTTACTCTAGTCCTGGGACAACTTACGAGCAGTACTTC	CASSYSSPGTTYEQYF
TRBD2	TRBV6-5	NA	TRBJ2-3	TGTGCCAGCAGTAGAGCGGGGAGCACAGATACGCAGTATTTT	CASSRAGSTDTQYF
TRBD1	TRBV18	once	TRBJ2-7	TGTGCCAGCTCACGAAGGGACAGGGGATACGAGCAGTACTTC	CASSRRDRGYEQYF
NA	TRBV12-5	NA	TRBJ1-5	TGTGCTAGTGGTTTGTCAGTTGTGGGAGGGGGCAATCAGCCCCAGCATTTT	CASGLSVVGGGNQPQHF
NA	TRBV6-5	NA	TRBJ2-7	TGTGCCAGCAGGGGGAGCTCCTACGAGCAGTACTTC	CASRGSSYEQYF
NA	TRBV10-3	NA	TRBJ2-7	TGTGCCATCAGTGAGTCAAGGACTCCGGGGAAGGAAACCTACGAGCAGTACTTC	CAISESRTPGKETYEQYF
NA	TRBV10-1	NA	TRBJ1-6	TGCGCCAGCAGTGAGTCCGTAGGGGAAAGTTCACCCCTCCACTTT	CASSESVGESSPLHF
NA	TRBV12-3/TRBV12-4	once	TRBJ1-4	TGTGCCAGCAGTTCGGTTATTAATGAAAAACTGTTTTTT	CASSSVINEKLFF
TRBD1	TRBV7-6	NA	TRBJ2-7	TGTGCCAGCAGCTCCGGACAGGGCATGTACGAGCAGTACTTC	CASSSGQGMYEQYF
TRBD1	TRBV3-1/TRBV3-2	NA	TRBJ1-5	TGTGCCAGCAGCCAAGCGGACAGGGGGTACAATCAGCCCCAGCATTTT	CASSQADRGYNQPQHF
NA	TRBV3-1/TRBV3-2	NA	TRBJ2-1	TGTGCCAGCAGCCCCACAATATGGGACACAGGTAATGAGCAGTTCTTC	CASSPTIWDTGNEQFF
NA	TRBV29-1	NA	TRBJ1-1	TGCAGCGTTGAAGGGGAAAGGGGGAACACTGAAGCTTTCTTT	CSVEGERGNTEAFF
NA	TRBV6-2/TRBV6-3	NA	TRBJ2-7	TGTGCCAGCAGTTACTCGGCTAGCTACGAGCAGTACTTC	CASSYSASYEQYF
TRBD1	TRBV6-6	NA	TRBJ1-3	TGTGCCAGCATCCGGACAGGGGCCGATTCTGGAAACACCATATATTTT	CASIRTGADSGNTIYF
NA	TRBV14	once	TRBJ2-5	TGTGCCAGCAGCCTGGGGGGCGCGGGGGCCCAGTACTTC	CASSLGGAGAQYF
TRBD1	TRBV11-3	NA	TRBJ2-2	TGTGCCAGCGCCCGGGACAGGGGATCCGGGGAGCTGTTTTTT	CASARDRGSGELFF
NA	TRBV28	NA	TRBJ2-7	TGTGCCAGCAGTTTTTGGACGGGGACCTACGAGCAGTACTTC	CASSFWTGTYEQYF
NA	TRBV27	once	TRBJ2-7	TGTGCCAGCAGTCAGGGGTGGTCCTACGAGCAGTACTTC	CASSQGWSYEQYF
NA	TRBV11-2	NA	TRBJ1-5	TGTGCCAGCAGCTTAATTGAAGGGAGGGATCAGCCCCAGCATTTT	CASSLIEGRDQPQHF
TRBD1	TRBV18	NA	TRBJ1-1	TGTGCCAGCTCACCATCAGGACAGGGTATCCAGAACACTGAAGCTTTCTTT	CASSPSGQGIQNTEAFF
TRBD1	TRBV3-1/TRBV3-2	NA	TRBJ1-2	TGTGCCAGCAGCCAAGCCTACAGGGGGCAAGGCTACACCTTC	CASSQAYRGQGYTF
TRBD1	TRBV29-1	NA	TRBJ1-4	TGCAGCGTTGGACTTCAGGGGGCTTCAAATGAAAAACTGTTTTTT	CSVGLQGASNEKLFF
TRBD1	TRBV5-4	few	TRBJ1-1	TGTGCCAGCAGCCTAGGGGGACAGGCTCCAATGAACACTGAAGCTTTCTTT	CASSLGGQAPMNTEAFF
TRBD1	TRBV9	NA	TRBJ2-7	TGTGCCAGCAGCGTAGAAGGTGACAGGGGCCAGGAGCAGTACTTC	CASSVEGDRGQEQYF
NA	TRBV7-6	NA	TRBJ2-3	TGTGCCAGCAGCTTAAATGCGGGGCATAGCACAGATACGCAGTATTTT	CASSLNAGHSTDTQYF